This paragraph reports one T cell receptor (beta chain). Profiling relied on immunoSEQ multiplex PCR, and the TCRdb table lists in-frame clones only, not all of them. The table lists about 160,000 clones, about 80% of them singletons. This specimen belongs to a study of blood T cell repertoires in COVID-19. This sequence originates from a woman in her 40s with COVID-19, enrolled during active disease. Sequencing input: peripheral blood.

The CDR3 sequence: CASSLLGTATYEQYF. The CDR3 nucleotides read TGTGCCAGCAGCCTTCTAGGGACAGCAACCTACGAGCAGTACTTC. The chain has TRBV28 and TRBJ2-7; 7 positions match TRBD1. The germline V gene has CDR1 MDHEN and CDR2 SYDVKM. CDR3 length: 15 amino acids. V dropped 6 bases and J dropped 2; count of bases not matched to a gene: 10.